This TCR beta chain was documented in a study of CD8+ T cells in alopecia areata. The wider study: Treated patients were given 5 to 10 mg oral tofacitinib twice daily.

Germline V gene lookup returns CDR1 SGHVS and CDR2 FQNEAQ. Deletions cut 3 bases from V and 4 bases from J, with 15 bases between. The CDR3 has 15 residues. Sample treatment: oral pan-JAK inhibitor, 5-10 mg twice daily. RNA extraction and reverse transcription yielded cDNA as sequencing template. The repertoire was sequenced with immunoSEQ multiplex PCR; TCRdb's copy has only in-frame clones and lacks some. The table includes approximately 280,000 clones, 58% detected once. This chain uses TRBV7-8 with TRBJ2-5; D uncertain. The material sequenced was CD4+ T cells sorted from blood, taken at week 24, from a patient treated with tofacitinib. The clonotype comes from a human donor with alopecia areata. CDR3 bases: TGTGCCAGCAGCTTTCTGGGAACTAAGATAGAGACCCAGTACTTC. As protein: CASSFLGTKIETQYF.